The next 10 T cell receptor beta chains were all read from a single sample in a study of shared clonotypes between healthy human individuals. Clones were read by immunoSEQ multiplex PCR, and TCRdb kept only the in-frame ones, dropping some. The table has about 2.3 million clones, about 92% seen once. Sequenced sample: naive CD4+ T cells from PBMCs. As for subset: CD45RA+ positively selected. These receptors all stem from a man between 18 and 29 years old in good health. Some clones in this sample may be carry-over from other donors' samples.

This chain uses TRBV6-5 with TRBJ2-7; D might be TRBD1 or TRBD2, each matching 5 bases. Germline CDR1 is MNHEY and CDR2 is SVGAGI. This CDR3 is built from 14 residues. The ends were cut back, 5 bases at V and 4 bases at J, with 15 bases in the middle. CDR3 sequence: CASSPPGRTYEQYF. Written as DNA, the CDR3 is TGTGCCAGCAGTCCCCCGGGACGGACATACGAGCAGTACTTC.

The chain links TRBV11-1 to TRBJ2-7; D unresolved. Germline CDR1 is SGHAT and CDR2 is FQDESV (reference sequence). The CDR3 spans 13 residues. V was clipped by 5 bases and J by 5 bases, with 13 bases between them. The CDR3 nucleotides read TGTGCCAGCAGCCCCAGCCCTTGGGACGAGCAGTACTTC. Encoded protein: CASSPSPWDEQYF.

The chain combines TRBV5-6 with TRBJ2-3; D is possibly TRBD1 or TRBD2 (5 bases each). Germline CDR1 is SGHDT and CDR2 is YYEEEE. The CDR3 spans 14 residues. Trimming removed 5 bases at V and 4 bases at J, with 14 bases between. This CDR3 reads CASSTGAVPDTQYF. The CDR3 DNA is TGTGCCAGCAGTACAGGAGCGGTCCCAGATACGCAGTATTTT.

J is TRBJ2-5 and V is TRBV18; TRBD2 matches 13 bases. Germline V gene data show CDR1 as KGHSH and CDR2 as LQKENI. CDR3 length: 16 residues. Losses at the gene ends were 5 bases for V and 2 bases for J; bases not matched to a gene: 5. CDR3 in DNA: TGTGCCAGCTCAGGACTAGCGGGAGCAGTACAAGAGACCCAGTACTTC. Translated: CASSGLAGAVQETQYF.

The chain has TRBV7-3 and TRBJ2-1, with TRBD2 matching 13 bases. Germline CDR1 reads SGHTA; CDR2 reads FQGTGA. The CDR3 sequence is 16 residues long. V lost 3 bases to trimming and J lost 6 bases; unmatched junction nucleotides: 5. The DNA of the CDR3 is TGTGCCAGCAGCTTTTGGACTAGCGGGAGCCGCAATGAGCAGTTCTTC. Its translation: CASSFWTSGSRNEQFF.

Regarding this clone: The same CDR3 arises from other DNA sequences in this sample as well. The V and J genes are TRBV5-1 and TRBJ2-1; D is uncertain. The germline CDR1 and CDR2 sequences are SGHRS and YFSETQ. V lost 0 bases and J 2 bases, leaving 6 bases between the germline ends. This CDR3 is built from 14 residues. The CDR3 DNA follows: TGCGCCAGCAGCTTGGGGCAGACCTACAATGAGCAGTTCTTC. Translated, it gives CASSLGQTYNEQFF.

The gene calls are TRBV9 and TRBJ1-3; D is perhaps TRBD1 (5 bases). The germline V gene encodes CDR1 SGDLS and CDR2 YYNGEE. V was shortened by 3 bases and J by 0 bases, with 13 bases between the two germline ends. The CDR3 sequence is 16 residues long. The DNA for the CDR3 is TGTGCCAGCAGCGGGGGGGATACCGTCTCTGGAAACACCATATATTTT. It is translated as CASSGGDTVSGNTIYF.

Turning to this clone: The same CDR3 is also encoded by other DNA sequences in this sample. The chain employs TRBV9 and TRBJ1-2; no definite D call. The V gene's germline CDR1 is SGDLS and CDR2 YYNGEE. This CDR3 region has 12 residues. Trimming stripped 4 bases from V and 2 bases from J, with 6 bases between. The chain's CDR3 is CASSPGNYGYTF. CDR3 nucleotides: TGTGCCAGCAGCCCCGGAAACTATGGCTACACCTTC.

The chain joins TRBV7-9 to TRBJ2-3; D not resolved. The ends were cut back, 2 bases at V and 1 base at J, with 13 bases in the middle. Germline CDR1 is SEHNR and CDR2 is FQNEAQ (reference sequence). The CDR3 totals 16 residues. The CDR3 nucleotides read TGTGCCAGCAGCTTAAGGAGTGAAGGTGGCACAGATACGCAGTATTTT. Residues: CASSLRSEGGTDTQYF.

This chain connects TRBV10-3 to TRBJ2-1; D possibly corresponds to TRBD2 (5 bases). The CDR3 contains 13 residues. Trimming removed 6 bases at V and 8 bases at J, with 14 bases between. CDR1 and CDR2 from the germline V gene are ENHRY and SYGVKD. CDR3: CAISSARGDEQFF. In DNA form, the CDR3 reads TGTGCCATCAGCTCCGCCCGGGGAGATGAGCAGTTCTTC.